This T cell receptor (beta chain) emerged from a study of shared clonotypes between healthy human individuals (dated by TCRdb to 2018 to 2021). Study-level background: The cohort comprised a couple of women and three men aged 18 to 49 years. Per donor, three plates each were used for CD4 naive and CD4 memory, two for CD8 naive, and one for CD8 memory. Between about 0.85 and 9.5 billion PBMCs per donor were obtained by leukapheresis. To increase sequencing depth and limit assay-specific biases, TCR repertoire library preparation and sequencing were carried out by different laboratories using diverse techniques. To estimate repertoire size and how much clonotypes are shared between individuals, the study performed deep sequencing of blood TCR repertoires from about 5 healthy adults. Results and caveats for the whole study, not just this receptor: Across a few donors, roughly 5% of naive CD4, over 3% of naive CD8, under 2.5% of memory CD4, and approximately 0.4% of memory CD8 clonotypes were shared. Pairwise subsampling indicated that sequencing depth was expected to affect the degree of clonotype sharing among donors. Sampling was limited to blood, and TCR repertoires in tissue likely differ from TCR repertoires in blood. Clonotypes shared by all four sorted-subset donors showed higher generation probabilities than non-shared clonotypes. The small number of donors limited the genetic and exposure-history diversity represented. Incomplete sequencing was indicated by rarefaction of sorted-subset datasets, despite the large sequencing depth. Larger estimated clonotype richness was generally found for naive subsets than for memory subsets.

The donors were healthy, HIV-negative adults who had no recently reported acute infections or vaccinations. All donors were Caucasian adults living in Nashville, Tennessee, USA. CD4+ T cells were enriched by magnetic negative selection; naive cells were then positively selected on CD45RA, and the negative fraction formed the memory subset. Blood was obtained by leukapheresis, after which PBMCs were separated by Ficoll-Histopaque density gradient centrifugation and cryopreserved in liquid nitrogen vapor phase. Analytical flow cytometry was used to check the purity and quantity of each magnetically sorted T cell population. Genomic DNA was isolated from every sorted fraction and measured by UV absorbance on a Nanodrop 2000c. TCR CDR3 regions were amplified from genomic DNA by multiplex PCR using the deep immunoSEQ assay. Extracted genomic DNA from each cell subset was spread evenly across all wells of several immunoSEQ 96-well plates, with each plate serving as a replicate. For sorted subsets, 200 to 250 ng of genomic DNA, equivalent to around 30,000 T cell genomes, went into each replicate PCR. Purified libraries were quantified with a Qubit 3.0 fluorometer, sized on a Bioanalyzer 2100, and re-quantified with the KAPA Library Quantification kit. A separate single-read 150-cycle Illumina NextSeq 550 flow cell was used to sequence each immunoSEQ 96-well plate. As for how the authors treated the data: The immunoSEQ output contained only junctional sequences without quality scores, so filtering could not match that applied to full-length reads. Sequences were annotated with PyIR, a Python wrapper for IgBLAST v1.9, and V/J genes and CDR3 were assigned using IMGT germline references. Reads were removed for weak V/J assignments (E-value above 1e-6), missing CDR3, stop codons, out-of-frame junctions, or ambiguous translated residues. V3J clonotypes were defined by identical inferred V gene, J gene, and CDR3 amino acid sequence. Percentage overlap between repertoires was calculated by dividing the number of shared unique clonotypes by the size of the smaller repertoire. Three approaches were used to assess repertoire richness: RTK rarefaction, the Chao1 estimator, and Recon v2.1 estimates of unobserved clonotypes. OLGA was used to compute generation probabilities for all TCRbeta clonotypes that the gDNA method yielded from a few donors. This immuneACCESS table, as held by TCRdb, lists in-frame sequences with V and J called but not all clones. Of the missing ones, under half trace to an unresolved V gene in checked studies; the others have no known cause. V, J and clone size are those of that table, while D and trimming were read from the DNA. The sample table contains under 2.5 million clones; only one count was recorded for approximately 90% of them. Together, the top ten hold 0.3% to 0.4% of the sample.

Comment on this clone: No antigen is known for it. The sample holds no much larger clone one base away, and base qualities are not on file.

Here V drops 4 bases and J drops 7 bases, and the junction holds 7 bases not matched to any gene. In the germline V gene, CDR1 corresponds to SGHRS and CDR2 to YFSETQ. Spanning cysteine to phenylalanine, the CDR3 consists of 13 amino acids. Only the CDR3 part of the read is kept: 39 bases, read in frame from the first base. The chain couples TRBV5-1 to TRBJ1-2; the junction holds 7 bases that match TRBD1. Sequenced material: naive CD4+ T cells from PBMCs. What the cell subset or site label conveys for this sample: CD45RA+ positively selected. This TCR derives from a man younger than 35 in good health. Some clones in this sample may be carry-over from other donors' samples. The CDR3 has the sequence CASSPDRVAGYTF. The nucleotide sequence is TGCGCCAGCAGCCCAGACAGGGTGGCTGGCTACACCTTC. When the CDR3 is completed using the reference TRBV5-1 and TRBJ1-2 genes on either side, the full variable domain is KAGVTQTPRYLIKTRGQQVTLSCSPISGHRSVSWYQQTPGQGLQFLFEYFSETQRNKGNFPGRFSGRQFSNSRSEMNVSTLELGDSALYLCASSPDRVAGYTFGSGTRLTVV.